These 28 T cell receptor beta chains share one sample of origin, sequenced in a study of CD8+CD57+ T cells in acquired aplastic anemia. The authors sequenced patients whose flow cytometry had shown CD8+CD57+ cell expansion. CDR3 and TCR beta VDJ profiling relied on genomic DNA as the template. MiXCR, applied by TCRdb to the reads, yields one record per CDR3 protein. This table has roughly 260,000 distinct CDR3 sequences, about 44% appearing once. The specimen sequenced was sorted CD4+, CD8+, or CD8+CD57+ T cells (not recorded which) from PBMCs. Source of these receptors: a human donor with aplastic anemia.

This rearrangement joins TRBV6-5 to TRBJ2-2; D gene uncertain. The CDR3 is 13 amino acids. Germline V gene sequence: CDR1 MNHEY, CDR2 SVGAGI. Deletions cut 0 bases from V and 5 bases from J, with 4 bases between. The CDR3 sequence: CASSYSATGELFF. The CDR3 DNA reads TGTGCCAGCAGTTACTCGGCGACCGGGGAGCTGTTTTTT.

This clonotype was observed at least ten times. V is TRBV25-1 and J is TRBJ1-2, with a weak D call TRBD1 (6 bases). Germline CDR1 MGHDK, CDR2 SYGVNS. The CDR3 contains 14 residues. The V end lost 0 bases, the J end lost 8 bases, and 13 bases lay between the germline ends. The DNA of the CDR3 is TGTGCCAGCAGTGAATATGCGGGGGCAAGGGGCTACACCTTC. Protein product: CASSEYAGARGYTF.

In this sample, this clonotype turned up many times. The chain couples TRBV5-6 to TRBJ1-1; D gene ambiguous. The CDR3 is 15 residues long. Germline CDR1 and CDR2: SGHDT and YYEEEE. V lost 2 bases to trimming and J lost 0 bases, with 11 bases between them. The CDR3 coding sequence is TGTGCCAGCAGCTTACCAGAGTACATGAACACTGAAGCTTTCTTT. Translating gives CASSLPEYMNTEAFF.

The CDR3 sequence is CSVVCRGVNEQYF. The DNA for the CDR3 is TGCAGCGTAGTCTGCAGGGGTGTGAACGAGCAGTACTTC. This chain links TRBV29-1 with TRBJ2-7; TRBD1 is a possible D gene (6 bases). V was pared by 6 bases and J by 5 bases, with 17 bases between. Germline V CDR1 and CDR2: SQVTM, ANQGSEA. This CDR3 has 13 residues.

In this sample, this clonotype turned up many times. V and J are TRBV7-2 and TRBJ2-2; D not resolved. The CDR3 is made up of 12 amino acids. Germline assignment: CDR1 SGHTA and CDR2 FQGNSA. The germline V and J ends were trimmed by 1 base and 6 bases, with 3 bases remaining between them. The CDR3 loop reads CASSLGPGELFF. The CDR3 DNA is TGTGCCAGCAGCTTAGGTCCCGGGGAGCTGTTTTTT.

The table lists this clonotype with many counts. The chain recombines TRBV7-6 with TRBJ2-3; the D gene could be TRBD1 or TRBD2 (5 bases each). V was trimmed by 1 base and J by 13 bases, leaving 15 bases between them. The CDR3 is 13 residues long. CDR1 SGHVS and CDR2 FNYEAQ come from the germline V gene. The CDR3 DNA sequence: TGTGCCAGCAGCTTAGGGGCGCGACAGACTAAGTATTTT. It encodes CASSLGARQTKYF.

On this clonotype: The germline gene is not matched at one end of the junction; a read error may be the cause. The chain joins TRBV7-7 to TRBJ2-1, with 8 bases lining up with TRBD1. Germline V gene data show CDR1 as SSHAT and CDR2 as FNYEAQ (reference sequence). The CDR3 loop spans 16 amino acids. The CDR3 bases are TGTGCTAGCAGCTTAGCGAGGACAGGGAACTACAATGAGCAGTTCTTC. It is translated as CASSLARTGNYNEQFF.

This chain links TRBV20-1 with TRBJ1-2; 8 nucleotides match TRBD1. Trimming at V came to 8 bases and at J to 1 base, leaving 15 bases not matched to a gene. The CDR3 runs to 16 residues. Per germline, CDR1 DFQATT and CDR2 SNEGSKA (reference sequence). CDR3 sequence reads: CSRQGSHRGYNYGYTF. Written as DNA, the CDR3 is TGCAGTAGGCAGGGCTCCCACAGGGGGTATAACTATGGCTACACCTTC.

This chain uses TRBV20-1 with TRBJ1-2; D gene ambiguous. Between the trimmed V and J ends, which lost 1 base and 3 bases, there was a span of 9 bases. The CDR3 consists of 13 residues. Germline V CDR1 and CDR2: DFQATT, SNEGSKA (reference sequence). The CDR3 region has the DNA TGCAGTGCTAGAGCGGCGGTGGACTATGGCTACACCTTC. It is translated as CSARAAVDYGYTF.

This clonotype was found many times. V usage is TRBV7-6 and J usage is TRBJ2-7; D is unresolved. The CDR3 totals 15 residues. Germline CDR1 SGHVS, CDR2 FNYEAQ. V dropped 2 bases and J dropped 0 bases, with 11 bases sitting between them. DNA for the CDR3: TGTGCCAGCAGCTTACATTCGGGCGGCTCCTACGAGCAGTACTTC. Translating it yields CASSLHSGGSYEQYF.

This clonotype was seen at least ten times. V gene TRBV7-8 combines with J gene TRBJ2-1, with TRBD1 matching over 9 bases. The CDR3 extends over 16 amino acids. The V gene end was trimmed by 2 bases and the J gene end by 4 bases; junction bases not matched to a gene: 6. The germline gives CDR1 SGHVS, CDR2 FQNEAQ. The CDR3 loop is CASSLPGTGIYNEQFF. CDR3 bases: TGTGCCAGCAGCTTACCCGGGACAGGGATTTACAATGAGCAGTTCTTC.

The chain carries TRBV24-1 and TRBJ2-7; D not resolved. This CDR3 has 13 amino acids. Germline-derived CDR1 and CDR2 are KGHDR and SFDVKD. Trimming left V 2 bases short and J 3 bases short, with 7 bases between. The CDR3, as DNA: TGTGCCACCAGTGATTCCAACGTCTACGAGCAGTACTTC. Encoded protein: CATSDSNVYEQYF.

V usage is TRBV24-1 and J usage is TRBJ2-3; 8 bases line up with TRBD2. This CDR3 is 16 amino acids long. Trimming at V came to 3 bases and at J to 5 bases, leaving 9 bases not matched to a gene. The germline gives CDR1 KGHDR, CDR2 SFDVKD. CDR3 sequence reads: CATSDPRGGGRDTQYF. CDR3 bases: TGTGCCACCAGTGATCCTCGGGGGGGGGGGCGAGATACGCAGTATTTT.

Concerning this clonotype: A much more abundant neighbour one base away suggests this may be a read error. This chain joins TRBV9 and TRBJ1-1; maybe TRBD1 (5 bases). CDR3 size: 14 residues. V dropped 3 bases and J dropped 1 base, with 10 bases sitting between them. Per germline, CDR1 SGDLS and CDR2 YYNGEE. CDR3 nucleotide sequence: TGTGCCAGCAGCGCCCGGGGGAGGAACACTGAAGCTTTCTTT. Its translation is CASSARGRNTEAFF. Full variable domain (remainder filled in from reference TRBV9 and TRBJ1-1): DSGVTQTPKHLITATGQRVTLRCSPRSGDLSVYWYQQSLDQGLQFLIQYYNGEERAKGNILERFSAQQFPDLHSELNLSSLELGDSALYFCASSARGRNTEAFFGQGTRLTVV.

Here the CDR3 reads CASSGDADYGYTF. The CDR3 DNA sequence: TGCGCCAGCAGCGGCGATGCTGACTATGGCTACACCTTC. The chain links TRBV5-1 to TRBJ1-2; D not resolved. This CDR3 contains 13 residues. V lost 4 bases to trimming and J lost 3 bases, with 10 bases between them. Germline CDR1 and CDR2: SGHRS and YFSETQ.

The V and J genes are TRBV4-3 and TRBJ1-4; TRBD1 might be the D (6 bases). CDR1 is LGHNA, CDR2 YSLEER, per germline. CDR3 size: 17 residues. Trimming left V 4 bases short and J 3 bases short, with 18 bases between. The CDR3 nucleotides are TGCGCCAGCAGCCTAGTCCGGGGGCCAGGGCCTAATGAAAAACTGTTTTTT. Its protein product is CASSLVRGPGPNEKLFF.

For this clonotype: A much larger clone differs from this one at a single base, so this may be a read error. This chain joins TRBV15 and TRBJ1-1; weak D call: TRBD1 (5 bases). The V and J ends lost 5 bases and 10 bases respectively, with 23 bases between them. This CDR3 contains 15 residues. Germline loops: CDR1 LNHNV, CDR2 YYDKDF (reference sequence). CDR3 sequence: CATSARDGGGGGAFF. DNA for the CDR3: TGTGCCACCAGCGCAAGGGACGGGGGGGGGGGGGGAGCTTTCTTT. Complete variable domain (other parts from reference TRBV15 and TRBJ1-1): DAMVIQNPRYQVTQFGKPVTLSCSQTLNHNVMYWYQQKSSQAPKLLFHYYDKDFNNEADTPDNFQSRRPNTSFCFLDIRSPGLGDTAMYLCATSARDGGGGGAFFGQGTRLTVV.

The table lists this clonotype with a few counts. CDR3 sequence: CSVGGTRSDTQYF. DNA for the CDR3: TGCAGCGTTGGAGGGACTAGATCAGATACGCAGTATTTT. V and J are TRBV29-1 and TRBJ2-3; TRBD2 matches at 8 bases. Germline V gene lookup returns CDR1 SQVTM and CDR2 ANQGSEA. CDR3 length equals 13 residues. V was pared by 4 bases and J by 4 bases, with 4 bases of the junction left unmatched.

DNA for the CDR3: TGTGCCAGCAGCTTCCCTAGCGGCCAAGAGACCCAGTACTTC. As protein: CASSFPSGQETQYF. The chain couples TRBV7-9 to TRBJ2-5; 7 nucleotides match TRBD2. The CDR3 consists of 14 residues. After removal of 3 bases from V and 1 base from J, the junction contained 2 bases not matched to a gene. Germline CDR1 reads SEHNR; CDR2 reads FQNEAQ (reference sequence).

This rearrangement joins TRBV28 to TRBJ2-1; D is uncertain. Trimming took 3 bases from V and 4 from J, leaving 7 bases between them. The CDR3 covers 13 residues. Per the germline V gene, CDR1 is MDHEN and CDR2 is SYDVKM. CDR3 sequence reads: CASSFTDYNEQFF. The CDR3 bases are TGTGCCAGCAGTTTCACGGATTACAATGAGCAGTTCTTC.

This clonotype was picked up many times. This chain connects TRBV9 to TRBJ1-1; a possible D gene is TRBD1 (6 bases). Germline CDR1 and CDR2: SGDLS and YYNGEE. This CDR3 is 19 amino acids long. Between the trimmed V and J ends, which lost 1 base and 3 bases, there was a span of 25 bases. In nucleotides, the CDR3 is TGTGCCAGCAGCGTAAACCCTCGGGCAGGGGAATCCCCCCACACTGAAGCTTTCTTT. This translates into CASSVNPRAGESPHTEAFF. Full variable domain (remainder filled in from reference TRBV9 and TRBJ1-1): DSGVTQTPKHLITATGQRVTLRCSPRSGDLSVYWYQQSLDQGLQFLIQYYNGEERAKGNILERFSAQQFPDLHSELNLSSLELGDSALYFCASSVNPRAGESPHTEAFFGQGTRLTVV.

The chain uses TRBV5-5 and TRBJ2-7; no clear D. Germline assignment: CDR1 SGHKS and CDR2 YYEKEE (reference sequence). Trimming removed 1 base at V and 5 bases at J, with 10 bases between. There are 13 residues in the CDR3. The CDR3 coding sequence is TGTGCCAGCAGCTTGTATGGGGTCGACGAGCAGTACTTC. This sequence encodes CASSLYGVDEQYF.

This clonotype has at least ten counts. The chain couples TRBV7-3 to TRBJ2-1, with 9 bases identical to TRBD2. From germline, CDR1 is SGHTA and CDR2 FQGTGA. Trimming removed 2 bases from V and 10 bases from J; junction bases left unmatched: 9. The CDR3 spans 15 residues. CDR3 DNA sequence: TGTGCCAGCAGCTTAGCGGGAGGGCCCCGGCGGGAGCAGTTCTTC. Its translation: CASSLAGGPRREQFF.

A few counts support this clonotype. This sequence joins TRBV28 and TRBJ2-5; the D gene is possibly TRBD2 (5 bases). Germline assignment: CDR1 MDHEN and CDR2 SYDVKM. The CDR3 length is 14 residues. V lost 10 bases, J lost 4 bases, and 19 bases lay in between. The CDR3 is CATRERAWVETQYF. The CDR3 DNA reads TGTGCCACTAGAGAGAGGGCCTGGGTAGAGACCCAGTACTTC.

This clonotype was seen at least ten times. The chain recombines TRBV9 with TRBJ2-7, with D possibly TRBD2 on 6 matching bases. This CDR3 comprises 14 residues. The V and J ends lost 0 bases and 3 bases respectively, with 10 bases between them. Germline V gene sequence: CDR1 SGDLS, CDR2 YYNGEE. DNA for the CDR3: TGTGCCAGCAGCGTAGCCGGGGGAGACTACGAGCAGTACTTC. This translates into CASSVAGGDYEQYF.

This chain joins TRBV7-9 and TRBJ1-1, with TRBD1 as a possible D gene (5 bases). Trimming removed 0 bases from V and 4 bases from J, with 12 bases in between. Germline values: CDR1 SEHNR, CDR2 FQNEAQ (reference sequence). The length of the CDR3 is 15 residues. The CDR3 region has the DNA TGTGCCAGCAGCTTAGCGCTGGCAGGGACCACTGAAGCTTTCTTT. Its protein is CASSLALAGTTEAFF.

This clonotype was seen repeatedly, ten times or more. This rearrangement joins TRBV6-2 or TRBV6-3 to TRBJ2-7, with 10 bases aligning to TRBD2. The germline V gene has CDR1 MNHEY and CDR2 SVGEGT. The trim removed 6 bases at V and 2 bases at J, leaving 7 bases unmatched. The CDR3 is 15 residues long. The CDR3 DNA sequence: TGTGCCAGCAGCGTTAGCGGGGGGACGACCTACGAGCAGTACTTC. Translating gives CASSVSGGTTYEQYF.

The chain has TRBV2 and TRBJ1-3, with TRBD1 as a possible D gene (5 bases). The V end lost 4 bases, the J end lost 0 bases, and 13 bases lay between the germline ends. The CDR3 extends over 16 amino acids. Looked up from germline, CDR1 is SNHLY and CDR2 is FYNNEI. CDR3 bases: TGTGCCAGCAGTGTCGGCAGGGCTTTCTCTGGAAACACCATATATTTT. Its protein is CASSVGRAFSGNTIYF.